This record concerns one T cell receptor beta chain sequence. The data derive from a study of T cell responses to AZD1222 COVID-19 vaccine. Libraries were prepared by immunoSEQ multiplex PCR; TCRdb keeps only in-frame clonotypes and omits some of them. The sample contains fewer than 200,000 clones, over 80% of which appear only once. This CDR3 is 16 amino acids long. V was pared by 1 base and J by 9 bases, with 9 bases of the junction left unmatched. Germline V gene data show CDR1 as SNHLY and CDR2 as FYNNEI. V is TRBV2 and J is TRBJ1-6, with 7 bases lining up with TRBD1. This receptor was taken from an adult in good health. The sequencing here drew on peripheral blood, taken on day 0 of AZD1222 vaccination. The CDR3 DNA reads as TGTGCCAGCAGTGAAGGCCAGGGGGATTTTTTTTCACCCCTCCACTTT. Amino acid sequence: CASSEGQGDFFSPLHF.